These T cell receptor beta chains were read from a single sample in a study of molecular identifiers for immune sequencing clone quantification. TCRdb independently ran MiXCR on the PCR reads; one entry per CDR3 protein. The profile shows around 460,000 distinct CDR3 sequences, about 26% of them singletons. Sequencing was performed on naive CD8+ T cells from blood, with Jurkat cell RNA spiked in. Receptors originate from a human donor in good health. Some libraries in this study had Jurkat cell RNA spiked in. Both conserved end residues are part of each CDR3. D genes are given only for firm matches. The listing skips clone size in some rows; elsewhere it reads once, few, many or a size class.

J | D | V | size | CDR3 | DNA
TRBJ1-6 | TRBD1 | TRBV7-2 | - | CASSLGPTGDSPLHF | TGTGCCAGCAGCCTTGGCCCGACAGGGGATTCACCCCTCCACTTT
TRBJ2-7 | - | TRBV20-1 | - | CSARDMASYEQNF | TGCAGTGCTAGAGATATGGCCTCCTACGAGCAGAACTTC
TRBJ2-3 | TRBD2 | TRBV2 | - | CASSEHTGTSGSKDTQYF | TGTGCCAGCAGTGAGCACACCGGGACTAGCGGGAGTAAGGATACGCAGTATTTT
TRBJ1-5 | - | TRBV6-2/TRBV6-3 | few | CASTNGYNQPQHF | TGTGCCAGCACCAATGGATACAATCAGCCCCAGCATTTT
TRBJ2-2 | TRBD2 | TRBV5-1 | few | CASSPGLAEHTGELFF | TGCGCCAGCAGCCCGGGACTAGCGGAGCACACCGGGGAGCTGTTTTTT
TRBJ2-7 | TRBD2 | TRBV7-6 | many | CASSLVTGSGVSPPHEQYF | TGTGCCAGCAGCTTAGTGACGGGTAGCGGGGTATCCCCTCCCCACGAGCAGTACTTC
TRBJ2-5 | TRBD2 | TRBV7-6 | many | CASSSRPGTSGSIVLETQYF | TGTGCCAGCAGCTCACGGCCCGGGACTAGCGGGAGTATAGTTTTAGAGACCCAGTACTTC
TRBJ1-1 | - | TRBV5-1 | - | CSSRLGNTEAFF | TGCTCCAGCAGGTTGGGTAATACTGAAGCTTTCTTT
TRBJ2-1 | - | TRBV4-2 | - | CASSQVWDEQFF | TGTGCCAGCAGCCAAGTTTGGGATGAGCAGTTCTTC
TRBJ2-7 | TRBD2 | TRBV10-3 | - | CAISPGGAGEQYF | TGTGCCATCAGCCCGGGGGGGGCTGGGGAGCAGTACTTC
TRBJ1-3 | TRBD1 | TRBV6-6 | - | CASSATGQGLINTIYF | TGTGCCAGCAGTGCCACGGGACAGGGCTTAATAAACACCATATATTTT
TRBJ2-3 | TRBD2 | TRBV7-2 | - | CASSLLGLAGVDTQYF | TGTGCCAGCAGCCTGTTGGGGCTAGCGGGGGTGGATACGCAGTATTTT
TRBJ1-2 | - | TRBV4-1 | many | CASSPKGGDYGYTF | TGCGCCAGCAGCCCCAAGGGAGGAGACTATGGCTACACCTTC
TRBJ2-1 | - | TRBV24-1 | many | CATSDLGSSYNEQFF | TGTGCCACCAGTGATTTAGGGAGCTCCTACAATGAGCAGTTCTTC
TRBJ2-7 | - | TRBV6-1 | - | CASTGTISYEQYF | TGTGCCAGTACCGGGACAATAAGCTACGAGCAGTACTTC
TRBJ1-5 | - | TRBV4-1 | few | CASSPDGGQPQHF | TGCGCCAGCAGCCCAGACGGCGGGCAGCCCCAGCATTTT
TRBJ2-7 | - | TRBV9 | - | CASSVGFSSYEQYF | TGTGCCAGCAGCGTAGGGTTTAGTTCCTACGAGCAGTACTTC
TRBJ1-1 | - | TRBV19 | - | CASKPPGNTEAFF | TGTGCCAGTAAACCACCCGGGAACACTGAAGCTTTCTTT
TRBJ1-1 | - | TRBV3-1 | - | CASSQERGPGFPAFF | TGTGCCAGCAGCCAAGAAAGGGGTCCAGGGTTCCCGGCTTTCTTT
TRBJ1-1 | TRBD1 | TRBV5-1 | few | CASTGQGGSEAFF | TGCGCCAGCACCGGACAGGGGGGATCTGAAGCTTTCTTT
TRBJ1-1 | - | TRBV5-1 | - | CASSPPGCDTEAFF | TGCGCCAGCAGCCCACCGGGTTGTGACACTGAAGCTTTCTTT
TRBJ1-4 | - | TRBV4-1 | few | CASSQGPRVNEKLFF | TGCGCCAGCAGCCAAGGACCAAGGGTTAATGAAAAACTGTTTTTT
TRBJ2-1 | - | TRBV12-3/TRBV12-4 | few | CASSLISDRDEQFF | TGTGCCAGCAGTTTAATTTCAGATAGGGATGAGCAGTTCTTC
TRBJ2-3 | - | TRBV7-7 | few | CASSLIFGEPDTQYF | TGTGCCAGCAGCTTAATTTTCGGGGAGCCAGATACGCAGTATTTT
TRBJ2-3 | - | TRBV7-9 | - | CVSSPRGAAGATDTQYF | TGTGTCAGCAGCCCCCGGGGGGCGGCGGGAGCCACAGATACGCAGTATTTT
TRBJ2-1 | TRBD2 | TRBV6-5 | many | CASSFPSGGGSSYNEQFF | TGTGCCAGCAGTTTCCCTAGCGGGGGGGGTAGCTCCTACAATGAGCAGTTCTTC
TRBJ1-2 | TRBD1 | TRBV6-2/TRBV6-3 | - | CASTQPLTGKVADGYTF | TGTGCCAGCACCCAGCCCCTGACAGGGAAGGTGGCAGATGGCTACACCTTC
TRBJ2-3 | - | TRBV6-6 | - | CASSSPGTLSTDTQYF | TGTGCCAGCAGTTCACCGGGGACCTTGAGCACAGATACGCAGTATTTT
TRBJ2-1 | - | TRBV30 | few | CAWSVLAGDEQFF | TGTGCCTGGAGTGTACTGGCAGGGGATGAGCAGTTCTTC
TRBJ2-1 | - | TRBV13 | few | CASSLMGEQFF | TGTGCCAGCAGCTTAATGGGGGAGCAGTTCTTC
TRBJ1-5 | TRBD1 | TRBV30 | many | CAWSVFQGANQPQHF | TGTGCCTGGAGTGTGTTCCAGGGGGCTAATCAGCCCCAGCATTTT
TRBJ2-1 | TRBD2 | TRBV24-1 | many | CATSDLTTSGSPPEQFF | TGTGCCACCAGTGATTTGACGACTAGCGGTAGCCCCCCGGAGCAGTTCTTC
TRBJ2-7 | - | TRBV28 | - | CASSLLLGGNSYEQYF | TGTGCCAGCAGTTTACTCCTTGGCGGGAACTCCTACGAGCAGTACTTC
TRBJ2-7 | - | TRBV29-1 | few | CSVVWDEQYF | TGCAGCGTTGTATGGGACGAGCAGTACTTC
TRBJ1-6 | - | TRBV7-9 | - | CASSLLGGLNSPLHF | TGTGCCAGCAGCTTATTGGGGGGCTTGAATTCACCCCTCCACTTT
TRBJ1-2 | - | TRBV12-3/TRBV12-4 | - | CASTNDRSSYGYTF | TGTGCCAGCACCAATGACAGATCGAGCTATGGCTACACCTTC
TRBJ1-3 | - | TRBV12-3/TRBV12-4 | - | CASSSTLDGNTIYF | TGTGCCAGCAGTTCGACCCTCGATGGAAACACCATATATTTT
TRBJ2-1 | TRBD2 | TRBV12-3/TRBV12-4 | few | CASSDGLAGYSYNEQFF | TGTGCCAGCAGCGATGGACTAGCGGGGTATTCCTACAATGAGCAGTTCTTC
TRBJ2-7 | - | TRBV10-3 | few | CAISEGPISYEQYF | TGTGCCATCAGTGAGGGACCAATTTCCTACGAGCAGTACTTC
TRBJ2-7 | - | TRBV19 | few | CASSYYWGNSYEQYF | TGTGCCAGTAGCTACTACTGGGGAAACTCCTACGAGCAGTACTTC
TRBJ1-1 | - | TRBV19 | few | CAIREGDTEAFF | TGTGCCATAAGAGAGGGGGACACTGAAGCTTTCTTT
TRBJ1-1 | - | TRBV12-5 | - | CASGLMGTEAFF | TGTGCTAGTGGTTTAATGGGCACTGAAGCTTTCTTT
TRBJ1-1 | - | TRBV18 | many | CASSPTYTDEAFF | TGTGCCAGCTCACCTACCTACACGGACGAAGCTTTCTTT
TRBJ2-7 | - | TRBV6-2/TRBV6-3 | - | CASSPIPRANLEYEQYF | TGTGCCAGCAGTCCCATACCTAGGGCCAATCTGGAGTATGAGCAGTACTTC
TRBJ2-7 | TRBD2 | TRBV4-1 | - | CARSRRGASGAYEQYF | TGCGCCCGCAGCCGACGTGGGGCTAGCGGGGCCTACGAGCAGTACTTC
TRBJ2-3 | - | TRBV7-7 | many | CASSSGAGDTQYF | TGTGCCAGCAGTTCAGGGGCTGGAGATACGCAGTATTTT
TRBJ2-2 | TRBD2 | TRBV7-3 | many | CASSFFAGLAALLELFF | TGTGCCAGCAGCTTCTTCGCTGGACTAGCTGCACTCCTGGAGCTGTTTTTT
TRBJ2-3 | TRBD2 | TRBV6-5 | few | CASSYSASGATDTQYF | TGTGCCAGCAGTTACTCGGCTAGCGGGGCCACAGATACGCAGTATTTT
TRBJ2-6 | - | TRBV6-2/TRBV6-3 | - | CASKVAFGTHAEGANVLTF | TGTGCCAGCAAGGTTGCGTTTGGGACTCATGCTGAGGGGGCCAACGTCCTGACTTTC
TRBJ2-3 | - | TRBV2 | - | CASGEDGSPTGTQCF | TGTGCCAGCGGTGAGGACGGCAGCCCCACGGGTACGCAGTGTTTT
TRBJ2-3 | - | TRBV27 | - | CASSPPPLGYTDTQYF | TGTGCCAGCAGTCCCCCTCCATTGGGGTACACAGATACGCAGTATTTT
TRBJ2-2 | - | TRBV18 | few | CASSPLASTGELFF | TGTGCCAGCTCACCACTTGCGTCCACCGGGGAGCTGTTTTTT
TRBJ2-3 | - | TRBV12-3/TRBV12-4 | many | CASSLAISTDTQYF | TGTGCCAGCAGTTTAGCGATAAGCACAGATACGCAGTATTTT
TRBJ2-5 | TRBD1 | TRBV12-3/TRBV12-4 | few | CASSSPPTGVQETQYF | TGTGCCAGCAGTTCTCCGCCCACAGGGGTCCAAGAGACCCAGTACTTC
TRBJ2-3 | TRBD2 | TRBV7-9 | - | CASSLGTSGFTDTQYF | TGTGCCAGCAGCTTAGGGACTAGCGGTTTCACAGATACGCAGTATTTT
TRBJ2-5 | - | TRBV4-3 | few | CASSQDHSPATQYF | TGCGCCAGCAGCCAAGATCACAGTCCCGCGACCCAGTACTTC
TRBJ1-4 | - | TRBV6-5 | few | CASSYSGDSANEKLFF | TGTGCCAGCAGTTACTCAGGGGATTCGGCTAATGAAAAACTGTTTTTT
TRBJ1-2 | TRBD1 | TRBV4-1 | few | CASSQDKRGGDYGYTF | TGCGCCAGCAGCCAAGATAAGAGAGGGGGCGACTATGGCTACACCTTC
TRBJ1-1 | - | TRBV5-8 | many | CASSPWEDRTEAFF | TGTGCCAGCAGCCCCTGGGAGGATCGAACTGAAGCTTTCTTT
TRBJ2-2 | TRBD2 | TRBV4-3 | - | CASSQDGLAGGITGELFF | TGCGCCAGCAGCCAAGATGGGCTAGCGGGGGGGATCACCGGGGAGCTGTTTTTT